The 26 T cell receptor beta chains below were found in one sample sequenced in a study of T cells in Graves' hyperthyroidism and ophthalmopathy. RNA transcripts served as the template for amplifying TCR beta CDR3 regions. The primer set for the first-round RT-PCR of the TCR CDR3 was HTBI. TCRdb ran MiXCR on the multiplex PCR reads and lists one entry per CDR3 protein. The sample lists some 570,000 distinct CDR3 sequences, roughly 18% occurring once. The specimen was blood. These receptors all stem from a woman under 30 with Graves' ophthalmopathy.

This clonotype was recorded a few times. The chain's CDR3 is CASSFNAGGGSYNEQFF. The CDR3 nucleotides read TGTGCCAGCAGTTTTAACGCAGGGGGTGGGTCCTACAATGAGCAGTTCTTC. This chain joins TRBV28 and TRBJ2-1, with TRBD1 identical over 7 bases. Germline values: CDR1 MDHEN, CDR2 SYDVKM. CDR3 length: 17 residues. V gave up 3 bases and J gave up 1 base; unmatched junction bases: 9.

The chain has TRBV19 and TRBJ2-1, with a tentative D call TRBD2 (6 bases). Deletions cut 3 bases from V and 7 bases from J, with 7 bases between. Germline values: CDR1 LNHDA, CDR2 SQIVND (reference sequence). The CDR3 has 12 amino acids. This CDR3 is CASSIGGNEQFF. The DNA for the CDR3 is TGTGCCAGTAGTATTGGGGGGAATGAGCAGTTCTTC.

For this clonotype: This may be a read error: a much more frequent sequence differs by one nucleotide. The chain joins TRBV13 to TRBJ1-4, with D unclear. Between the trimmed V and J ends, which lost 1 base and 5 bases, there was a span of 2 bases. This CDR3 contains 12 residues. Germline CDR1 reads PRHDT; CDR2 reads FYEKMQ (reference sequence). This CDR3 is CASSLENEKLFF. The CDR3 DNA reads as TGTGCCAGCAGCTTAGAGAATGAAAAACTGTTTTTT.

In this sample, this clonotype turned up many times. The chain combines TRBV11-2 with TRBJ2-1, with 7 positions matching TRBD2. V lost 1 base and J lost 3; bases outside the gene matches: 6. This CDR3 region has 16 residues. CDR1 is SGHAT and CDR2 is FQNNGV in the germline V gene. The chain's CDR3 is CASSLAGLDFYNEQFF. In nucleotides, the CDR3 is TGTGCCAGCAGCTTAGCCGGACTAGATTTCTACAATGAGCAGTTCTTC.

This clonotype was observed at least ten times. The rearrangement joins TRBV2 to TRBJ2-2, with D possibly being TRBD2 (6 bases). V was shortened by 3 bases and J by 1 base, with 12 bases between the two germline ends. The V gene's germline CDR1 is SNHLY and CDR2 FYNNEI. The CDR3 runs 16 residues. Here the CDR3 reads CASSDGRGRNTGELFF. CDR3 in DNA: TGTGCCAGCAGTGATGGTCGGGGGAGGAACACCGGGGAGCTGTTTTTT. Together with reference TRBV2 and TRBJ2-2, the CDR3 gives the full variable domain: EPEVTQTPSHQVTQMGQEVILRCVPISNHLYFYWYRQILGQKVEFLVSFYNNEISEKSEIFDDQFSVERPDGSNFTLKIRSTKLEDSAMYFCASSDGRGRNTGELFFGEGSRLTVL.

This clonotype was recorded a few times. The chain couples TRBV6-2 or TRBV6-3 to TRBJ2-5; tentatively, D is TRBD1 (6 bases). The V end was cut by 7 bases, the J end by 1 base, with 16 bases between. The CDR3 length is 15 residues. The germline V gene encodes CDR1 MNHEY and CDR2 SVGEGT. The CDR3 coding sequence is TGTGCCAGCACCCCTTGGGCAGGGGCCCAAGAGACCCAGTACTTC. Protein sequence: CASTPWAGAQETQYF.

This clonotype was detected many times. The chain carries TRBV28 and TRBJ1-2; the match to TRBD1 covers 7 bases. CDR1 is MDHEN, CDR2 SYDVKM, per germline. The junction had 9 bases not matched to a gene; V was cut back by 6 bases and J by 8 bases. This CDR3 is built from 13 residues. In DNA form, the CDR3 reads TGTGCCAGCAGGGTGAAGACAGGGAGCGGCTACACCTTC. It encodes CASRVKTGSGYTF.

This clonotype was observed once. The rearrangement joins TRBV20-1 to TRBJ2-2, with 15 bases fitting TRBD2. The CDR3 totals 16 residues. Germline lookup yields CDR1 DFQATT and CDR2 SNEGSKA (reference sequence). The trim removed 5 bases at V and 6 bases at J, leaving 7 bases unmatched. The CDR3 DNA reads as TGCAGTGCTGCCGGGACTAGCGGGAGGCGGGCCGGGGAGCTGTTTTTT. Its protein is CSAAGTSGRRAGELFF.

Ten or more counts support this clonotype. The chain employs TRBV3-1 and TRBJ2-3; 9 nucleotides agree with TRBD2. With V trimmed by 2 bases and J by 4 bases, 10 bases remained unmatched. Germline loops: CDR1 LGHDT, CDR2 YNNKEL (reference sequence). The CDR3 length is 17 residues. CDR3 nucleotides: TGTGCCAGCAGCCAATACGGACGGCGGGAGGGGTCAGATACGCAGTATTTT. Encoded protein: CASSQYGRREGSDTQYF.

Ten or more counts support this clonotype. V is TRBV6-2 or TRBV6-3 and J is TRBJ1-2; D is unclear. Per germline, CDR1 MNHEY and CDR2 SVGEGT. V dropped 0 bases and J dropped 0 bases, with 5 bases sitting between them. The CDR3 consists of 14 residues. The CDR3 region is CASSYSTANYGYTF. CDR3 in DNA: TGTGCCAGCAGTTACTCGACGGCTAACTATGGCTACACCTTC.

The rearrangement joins TRBV30 to TRBJ2-1; 10 bases fit TRBD2. Per the germline V gene, CDR1 is GTSNPN and CDR2 is SVGIG (reference sequence). After removal of 2 bases from V and 2 bases from J, the junction contained 0 bases not matched to a gene. This CDR3 is built from 14 residues. The CDR3 protein is CAWSLAGAYNEQFF. The CDR3 DNA reads TGTGCCTGGAGTCTAGCGGGAGCCTACAATGAGCAGTTCTTC.

Many counts were recorded for this clonotype. The gene calls are TRBV6-2 or TRBV6-3 and TRBJ1-1; D is perhaps TRBD1 (5 bases). This CDR3 has 15 residues. V lost 2 bases and J 3 bases, leaving 13 bases between the germline ends. Germline V gene sequence: CDR1 MNHEY, CDR2 SVGEGT. CDR3 residues: CASSYVGGLDTEAFF. The CDR3 DNA reads TGTGCCAGCAGTTACGTTGGGGGGTTGGACACTGAAGCTTTCTTT.

This clonotype was found many times. This sequence joins TRBV27 and TRBJ1-6; D not certain. Germline lookup yields CDR1 MNHEY and CDR2 SMNVEV (reference sequence). The CDR3 covers 16 residues. Trimming shortened V by 4 bases and J by 0 bases, and 10 bases separated the two germline ends. CDR3 DNA sequence: TGTGCCAGCAGTTCCCCGCACAACTCCTATAATTCACCCCTCCACTTT. Translating it yields CASSSPHNSYNSPLHF.

This clonotype was seen at least ten times. This chain connects TRBV20-1 to TRBJ2-3; D may match TRBD1 or TRBD2 (5 bases each). V was cut by 3 bases and J by 0 bases, with 13 bases left in between. The germline gives CDR1 DFQATT, CDR2 SNEGSKA (reference sequence). The CDR3 is 15 residues long. This CDR3 is CSARGDVPSTDTQYF. The DNA of the CDR3 is TGCAGTGCTAGGGGGGACGTACCTAGCACAGATACGCAGTATTTT.

The rearrangement uses TRBV5-1 and TRBJ2-1, with D maybe TRBD2 (5 bases). Germline V gene lookup returns CDR1 SGHRS and CDR2 YFSETQ. The V end was cut by 4 bases, the J end by 8 bases, with 13 bases between. The CDR3 covers 13 residues. The DNA for the CDR3 is TGCGCCAGCAGCGGCCTAGCTGCCGATGAGCAGTTCTTC. It yields the protein CASSGLAADEQFF.

This clonotype was observed at least ten times. The V call is TRBV20-1, the J call TRBJ2-3, with 8 bases aligning to TRBD2. Germline lookup yields CDR1 DFQATT and CDR2 SNEGSKA (reference sequence). The CDR3 length is 13 residues. CDR3 DNA sequence: TGCAGCAAAACGGGGGGGGGCACAGATACGCAGTATTTT. It codes for CSKTGGGTDTQYF.

This clonotype was seen ten or more times. This chain joins TRBV7-6 and TRBJ2-3; no reliable D call. Germline V gene lookup returns CDR1 SGHVS and CDR2 FNYEAQ. Trimming shortened V by 4 bases and J by 4 bases, and 6 bases separated the two germline ends. There are 12 residues in the CDR3. The CDR3 DNA follows: TGTGCCAGCAGCTCCGAGGCAGATACGCAGTATTTT. It encodes CASSSEADTQYF.

As regards this clonotype: Likely a read error: the CDR3 ends without its conserved phenylalanine or tryptophan. V gene TRBV18 combines with J gene TRBJ1-1, with 8 bases lining up with TRBD1. From germline, CDR1 is KGHSH and CDR2 LQKENI. After removal of 2 bases from V and 4 bases from J, the junction contained 0 bases not matched to a gene. This CDR3 comprises 13 residues. The CDR3 is CASSPTGGTEAFS. The CDR3 DNA reads TGTGCCAGCTCACCAACAGGGGGCACTGAAGCTTTCTCT.

The DNA for the CDR3 is TGTGCCAGCAGTCCCCTACAGTTTATAGTTGACACTAGCGGGGGAAAGAGCTCCTACAATGAGCAGTTCTTC. Translating gives CASSPLQFIVDTSGGKSSYNEQFF. This chain joins TRBV27 and TRBJ2-1, with 11 positions matching TRBD2. The CDR3 contains 24 residues. J lost 0 bases, V lost 5 bases, and 27 bases had no gene match. Germline V gene data show CDR1 as MNHEY and CDR2 as SMNVEV (reference sequence).

V gene TRBV29-1 combines with J gene TRBJ2-2; D is ambiguous. The CDR3 has 14 amino acids. The V gene's germline CDR1 is SQVTM and CDR2 ANQGSEA. Trimming removed 6 bases from V and 0 bases from J, with 11 bases in between. CDR3 sequence: CSVVMSANTGELFF. The CDR3 DNA sequence: TGCAGCGTCGTAATGTCTGCGAACACCGGGGAGCTGTTTTTT.

The table lists this clonotype with a few counts. The V call is TRBV19, the J call TRBJ1-2, with D perhaps matching TRBD1 (6 bases). The CDR3 length is 13 residues. Trimming took 7 bases from V and 8 from J, leaving 17 bases between them. From germline, CDR1 is LNHDA and CDR2 SQIVND (reference sequence). In DNA form, the CDR3 reads TGTGCCAGTACCAAAAGGGGGGGCGACGGCTACACCTTC. This codes for CASTKRGGDGYTF.

This chain links TRBV27 with TRBJ2-3; possibly TRBD2 for D (6 bases). Germline CDR1 and CDR2: MNHEY and SMNVEV (reference sequence). Trimming removed 0 bases at V and 1 base at J, with 8 bases between. The CDR3 contains 15 residues. The CDR3 bases are TGTGCCAGCAGTTTATCGACGGGAGGCACAGATACGCAGTATTTT. It translates to CASSLSTGGTDTQYF.

This clonotype was detected ten times or more. The CDR3 loop reads CASSAGTLNTEAFF. The DNA for the CDR3 is TGTGCCAGTAGTGCCGGGACACTGAACACTGAAGCTTTCTTT. V is TRBV19 and J is TRBJ1-1; D might be TRBD1 (6 bases). This CDR3 has 14 amino acids. Per the germline V gene, CDR1 is LNHDA and CDR2 is SQIVND (reference sequence). The ends were cut back, 5 bases at V and 0 bases at J, with 10 bases in the middle.

The CDR3 bases are TGCGCCAGCAGTGAGCTCAGGACAGTTAGCACCGGGGAGCTGTTTTTT. It codes for CASSELRTVSTGELFF. This sequence joins TRBV10-2 and TRBJ2-2, with a weak D call TRBD1 (6 bases). The CDR3 sequence is 16 residues long. V was cut by 2 bases and J by 4 bases, with 14 bases left in between. Germline CDR1 WSHSY, CDR2 SAAADI.

This clonotype was picked up many times. This chain uses TRBV20-1 with TRBJ2-5, with D possibly TRBD2 on 6 matching bases. The V and J ends lost 2 bases and 5 bases respectively, with 15 bases between them. Germline V CDR1 and CDR2: DFQATT, SNEGSKA (reference sequence). The CDR3 spans 14 residues. CDR3 residues: CSARPGSEVETQYF. The CDR3 region has the DNA TGCAGTGCTAGACCCGGGAGTGAGGTTGAGACCCAGTACTTC.

This clonotype was detected only once. The V call is TRBV5-1, the J call TRBJ2-1; 9 nucleotides agree with TRBD2. CDR1 and CDR2 (germline): SGHRS, YFSETQ. J gave up 8 bases and V 4 bases, and 13 bases lay outside the gene matches. CDR3 length equals 16 residues. CDR3 sequence reads: CASSGEREEILDEQFF. The CDR3, as DNA: TGCGCCAGCAGCGGAGAGCGGGAGGAGATTCTGGATGAGCAGTTCTTC.